Below are 17 T cell receptor beta chains sequenced from a single sample in a study of shared clonotypes between healthy human individuals. TCRdb's copy holds only in-frame clones and misses some; the assay was immunoSEQ multiplex PCR. This repertoire shows about 610,000 clones, about 97% found once; its top ten account for about 0.057%. The specimen sequenced was naive CD4+ T cells sorted from blood. Subset specified: CD45RA+ positively selected. The receptor set was obtained from a woman in her twenties or thirties in good health.

The rearrangement links TRBV9 to TRBJ2-3, with a tentative D call TRBD2 (5 bases). The CDR3 totals 15 residues. Germline CDR1 is SGDLS and CDR2 is YYNGEE. Between the trimmed V and J ends, which lost 0 bases and 3 bases, there was a span of 11 bases. CDR3 protein: CASSVATGSTDTQYF. The CDR3 coding sequence is TGTGCCAGCAGCGTAGCCACGGGATCGACAGATACGCAGTATTTT.

The CDR3 sequence: CASRTSSSGYTF. CDR3 DNA: TGTGCCAGCAGGACTTCCAGTAGCGGCTACACCTTC. The chain employs TRBV28 and TRBJ1-2; D is undetermined. Trimming stripped 6 bases from V and 8 bases from J, with 13 bases between. This CDR3 comprises 12 residues. Germline V gene sequence: CDR1 MDHEN, CDR2 SYDVKM.

CDR3 residues: CASSFWKESTEAFF. In DNA form, the CDR3 reads TGTGCCAGCAGTTTTTGGAAAGAGAGCACTGAAGCTTTCTTT. This sequence joins TRBV28 and TRBJ1-1; D ambiguous. The germline V gene has CDR1 MDHEN and CDR2 SYDVKM. The length of the CDR3 is 14 residues. V lost 3 bases to trimming and J lost 4 bases, with 12 bases between them.

This chain uses TRBV19 with TRBJ2-1; TRBD1 might be the D (5 bases). CDR1 is LNHDA and CDR2 is SQIVND in the germline V gene (reference sequence). This CDR3 has 14 residues. V was clipped by 7 bases and J by 1 base, with 11 bases between them. CDR3 region: CASKTAQSYNEQFF. As DNA, the CDR3 is TGTGCCAGTAAGACAGCTCAATCCTACAATGAGCAGTTCTTC.

V usage is TRBV28 and J usage is TRBJ2-3; perhaps TRBD2 as D (5 bases). Trimming stripped 6 bases from V and 3 bases from J, with 7 bases between. In germline, CDR1 is MDHEN, CDR2 SYDVKM. CDR3 size: 12 residues. The CDR3 sequence is CASRGGTDTQYF. DNA for the CDR3: TGTGCCAGCAGGGGCGGGACAGATACGCAGTATTTT.

This chain uses TRBV5-1 with TRBJ2-7; unclear D gene. The germline gives CDR1 SGHRS, CDR2 YFSETQ. Deletions cut 0 bases from V and 7 bases from J, with 5 bases between. The CDR3 is 11 amino acids. DNA of the CDR3: TGCGCCAGCAGCTTGGAGGTGGAGCAGTACTTC. Amino acid sequence: CASSLEVEQYF.

This rearrangement joins TRBV19 to TRBJ2-1; 10 bases align to TRBD2. The CDR3 spans 17 residues. Trimming at V came to 4 bases and at J to 4 bases, leaving 10 bases not matched to a gene. The germline CDR1 and CDR2 sequences are LNHDA and SQIVND (reference sequence). The CDR3 loop reads CASSKKSGRANYNEQFF. CDR3 nucleotide sequence: TGTGCCAGTAGTAAGAAAAGCGGGAGGGCCAATTACAATGAGCAGTTCTTC.

Notes on this clone: The sample has other DNA sequences that encode this CDR3 too. The CDR3, as DNA: TGTGCCAGCAGTTTAGGGCTAGCGGGAAGATTACGCGTTACGGAGACCCAGTACTTC. Protein product: CASSLGLAGRLRVTETQYF. The chain is built from TRBV28 and TRBJ2-5, with 9 bases matching TRBD2. J gave up 5 bases and V 2 bases, and 18 bases lay outside the gene matches. Germline-derived CDR1 and CDR2 are MDHEN and SYDVKM. The CDR3 totals 19 residues.

V usage is TRBV25-1 and J usage is TRBJ2-5; D perhaps matches TRBD2 (5 bases). CDR1 and CDR2 from the germline V gene are MGHDK and SYGVNS. CDR3 length equals 15 residues. V lost 6 bases and J lost 3, with 17 bases in between. CDR3 sequence reads: CASSRPGGREETQYF. CDR3 nucleotide sequence: TGTGCCAGCAGCCGACCAGGCGGGCGGGAAGAGACCCAGTACTTC.

The chain links TRBV5-1 to TRBJ2-2; D tentatively fits TRBD1 or TRBD2 (6 bases each). The CDR3 spans 16 residues. Germline V gene lookup returns CDR1 SGHRS and CDR2 YFSETQ. Trimming shortened V by 0 bases and J by 5 bases, and 14 bases separated the two germline ends. The DNA for the CDR3 is TGCGCCAGCAGCTTGGTCCGGGGGCGGTTAACCGGGGAGCTGTTTTTT. It is translated as CASSLVRGRLTGELFF.

The chain has TRBV27 and TRBJ2-5; TRBD1 aligns across 9 bases. CDR3 length: 19 amino acids. V shed 3 bases and J 4 bases; nucleotides not matched to a gene: 18. In germline, CDR1 is MNHEY, CDR2 SMNVEV (reference sequence). CDR3 residues: CASSFRSPDLTGGVETQYF. CDR3 in DNA: TGTGCCAGCAGTTTCCGATCGCCCGACCTGACAGGGGGGGTAGAGACCCAGTACTTC.

V gene TRBV18 combines with J gene TRBJ1-5, with D uncertain. Germline CDR1 reads KGHSH; CDR2 reads LQKENI. The CDR3 has 16 residues. Between the trimmed V and J ends, which lost 4 bases and 2 bases, there was a span of 15 bases. This chain's CDR3 is CASSLVVGQGNQPQHF. CDR3 sequence (DNA): TGTGCCAGCTCACTCGTGGTTGGGCAGGGCAATCAGCCCCAGCATTTT.

This clone was counted a few times. The chain combines TRBV2 with TRBJ2-2; D is ambiguous. Trimming removed 1 base at V and 7 bases at J, with 7 bases between. The CDR3 is made up of 13 amino acids. Germline V gene data show CDR1 as SNHLY and CDR2 as FYNNEI. The CDR3 nucleotides read TGTGCCAGCAGTGAAGAGGGTATCGGGGAGCTGTTTTTT. Its protein product is CASSEEGIGELFF.

The rearrangement links TRBV18 to TRBJ1-1; 10 bases align to TRBD1. The V and J ends lost 6 bases and 2 bases, in that order; junction bases with no gene match: 6. Germline CDR1 is KGHSH and CDR2 is LQKENI. The CDR3 sequence is 15 residues long. The CDR3 is CASSYDRGPNTEAFF. CDR3 DNA sequence: TGTGCCAGCTCGTACGACAGGGGGCCTAACACTGAAGCTTTCTTT.

The rearrangement links TRBV7-3 to TRBJ2-5; no definite D call. V was clipped by 0 bases and J by 2 bases, with 4 bases between them. This CDR3 has 13 amino acids. Germline CDR1 SGHTA, CDR2 FQGTGA. CDR3 sequence: CASSLTDQETQYF. CDR3 DNA: TGTGCCAGCAGCTTAACTGATCAAGAGACCCAGTACTTC.

The gene calls are TRBV27 and TRBJ2-5, with TRBD2 matching over 7 bases. Per the germline V gene, CDR1 is MNHEY and CDR2 is SMNVEV (reference sequence). The CDR3 covers 14 residues. The junction had 6 bases not matched to a gene; V was cut back by 3 bases and J by 5 bases. The chain's CDR3 is CASSFRGGWETQYF. The CDR3 nucleotides read TGTGCCAGCAGTTTTAGGGGAGGGTGGGAGACCCAGTACTTC.

This rearrangement joins TRBV5-1 to TRBJ1-4; no firm D call. The length of the CDR3 is 14 residues. Germline CDR1 and CDR2: SGHRS and YFSETQ. V gave up 0 bases and J gave up 3 bases, with 6 bases separating them. CDR3 sequence reads: CASSLDDANEKLFF. The CDR3 DNA reads as TGCGCCAGCAGCTTGGACGATGCTAATGAAAAACTGTTTTTT.